This T cell receptor beta chain was recovered during a study of regulatory T cells in long-lasting Graves disease. Between the trimmed V and J ends, which lost 1 base and 0 bases, there was a span of 19 bases. CDR1 is DFQATT, CDR2 SNEGSKA, per germline (reference sequence). The length of the CDR3 is 17 residues. Building of the TCR beta libraries involved iRepertoire HTBI primers and Arm-PCR of CDR3 regions. TCRdb re-called the multiplex PCR reads with MiXCR, one entry per CDR3 protein. The sample gives about 430,000 distinct CDR3 sequences, over 14% of which show up once; approximately 7.8% is in the top ten. Time point specified: newly diagnosed GD, antithyroid drugs for less than 3 months. RNA extracted from PBMCs served as the sequencing template. In this sample, this clonotype turned up many times. These same data were also listed under a study on T cells in Graves' hyperthyroidism and ophthalmopathy. According to that study: Ophthalmopathy and stable hyperthyroidism were told apart by a 13 V-J model.

The sample in question was peripheral blood mononuclear cells (PBMCs), obtained at new diagnosis, from a patient treated with antithyroid drugs. The sequence derives from a woman between 40 and 55 years old with Graves disease. This rearrangement joins TRBV20-1 to TRBJ2-7, with D possibly being TRBD1 (5 bases). CDR3 sequence reads: CSARVRVRTPSSYEQYF. The CDR3, as DNA: TGCAGTGCTAGAGTAAGGGTTAGGACACCTAGCTCCTACGAGCAGTACTTC.